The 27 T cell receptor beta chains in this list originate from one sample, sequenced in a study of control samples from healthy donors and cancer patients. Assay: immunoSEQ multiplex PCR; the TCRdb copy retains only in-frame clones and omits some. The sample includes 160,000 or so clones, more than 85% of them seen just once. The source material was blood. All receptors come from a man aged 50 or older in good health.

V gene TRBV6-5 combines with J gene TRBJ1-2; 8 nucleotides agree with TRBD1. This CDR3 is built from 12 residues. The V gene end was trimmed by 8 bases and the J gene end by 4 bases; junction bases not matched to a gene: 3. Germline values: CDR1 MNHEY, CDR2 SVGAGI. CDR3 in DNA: TGTGCCAGCTCGGACAGGGTCTATGGCTACACCTTC. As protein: CASSDRVYGYTF.

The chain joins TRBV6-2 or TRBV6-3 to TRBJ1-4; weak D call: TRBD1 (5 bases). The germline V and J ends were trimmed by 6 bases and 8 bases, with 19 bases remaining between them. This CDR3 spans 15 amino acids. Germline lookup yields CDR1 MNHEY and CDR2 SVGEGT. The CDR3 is CASSRPGGLIEKLFF. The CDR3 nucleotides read TGTGCCAGCAGCCGCCCCGGGGGACTGATCGAAAAACTGTTTTTT.

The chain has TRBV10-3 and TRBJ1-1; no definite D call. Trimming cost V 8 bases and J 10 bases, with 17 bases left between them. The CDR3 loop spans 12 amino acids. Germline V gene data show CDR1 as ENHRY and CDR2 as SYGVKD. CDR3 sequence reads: CAILDGERGAFF. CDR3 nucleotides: TGTGCCATCCTTGATGGGGAGCGAGGAGCTTTCTTT.

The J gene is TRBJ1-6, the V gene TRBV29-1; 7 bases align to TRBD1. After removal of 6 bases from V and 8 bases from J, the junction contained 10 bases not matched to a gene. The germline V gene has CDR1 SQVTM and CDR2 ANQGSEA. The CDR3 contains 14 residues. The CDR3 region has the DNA TGCAGCGTGACGACAGGGTACTCTGATTCACCCCTCCACTTT. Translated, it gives CSVTTGYSDSPLHF.

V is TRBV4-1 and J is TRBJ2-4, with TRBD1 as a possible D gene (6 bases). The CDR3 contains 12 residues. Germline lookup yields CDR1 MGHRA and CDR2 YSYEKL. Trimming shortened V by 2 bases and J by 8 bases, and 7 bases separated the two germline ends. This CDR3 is CASSQRQDIQYF. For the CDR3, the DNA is TGCGCCAGCAGCCAACGACAGGACATTCAGTACTTC.

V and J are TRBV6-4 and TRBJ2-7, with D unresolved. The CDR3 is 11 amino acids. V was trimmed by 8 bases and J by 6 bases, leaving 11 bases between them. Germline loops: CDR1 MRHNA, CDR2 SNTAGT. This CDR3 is CASLPSSEQYF. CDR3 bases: TGTGCCAGCCTACCCTCCAGCGAGCAGTACTTC.

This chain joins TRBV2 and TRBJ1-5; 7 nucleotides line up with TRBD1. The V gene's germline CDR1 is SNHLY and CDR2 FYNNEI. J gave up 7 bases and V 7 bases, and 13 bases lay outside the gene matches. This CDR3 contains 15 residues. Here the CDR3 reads CASNVMTGPGQPQHF. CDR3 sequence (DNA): TGTGCCAGCAACGTTATGACAGGGCCCGGGCAGCCCCAGCATTTT.

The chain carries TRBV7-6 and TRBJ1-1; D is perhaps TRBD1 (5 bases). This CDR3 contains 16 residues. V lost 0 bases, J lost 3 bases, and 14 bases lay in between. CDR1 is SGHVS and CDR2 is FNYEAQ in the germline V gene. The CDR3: CASSLAVRGLDTEAFF. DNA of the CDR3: TGTGCCAGCAGCTTAGCGGTGCGGGGACTGGACACTGAAGCTTTCTTT.

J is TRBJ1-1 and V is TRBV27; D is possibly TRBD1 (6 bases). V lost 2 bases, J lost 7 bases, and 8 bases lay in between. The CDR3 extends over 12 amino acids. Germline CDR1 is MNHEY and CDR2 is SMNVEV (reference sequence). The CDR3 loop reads CASSLPRGEAFF. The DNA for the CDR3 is TGTGCCAGCAGTTTACCCAGGGGTGAAGCTTTCTTT.

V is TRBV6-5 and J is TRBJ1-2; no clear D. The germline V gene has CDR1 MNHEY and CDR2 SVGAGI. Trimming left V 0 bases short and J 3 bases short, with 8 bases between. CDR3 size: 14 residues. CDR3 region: CASSYSTPYYGYTF. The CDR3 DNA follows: TGTGCCAGCAGTTACTCAACACCATACTATGGCTACACCTTC.

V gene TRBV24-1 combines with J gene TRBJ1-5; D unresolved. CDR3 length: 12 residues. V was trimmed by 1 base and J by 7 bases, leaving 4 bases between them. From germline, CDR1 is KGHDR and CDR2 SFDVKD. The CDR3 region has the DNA TGTGCCACCAGTGATTTAGGGCAGCCCCAGCATTTT. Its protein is CATSDLGQPQHF.

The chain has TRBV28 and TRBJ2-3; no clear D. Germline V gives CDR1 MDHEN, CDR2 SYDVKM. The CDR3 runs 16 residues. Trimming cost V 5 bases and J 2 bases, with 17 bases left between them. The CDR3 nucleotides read TGTGCCAGCAGTAGTTTAGATAGTCCCCCCACAGATACGCAGTATTTT. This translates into CASSSLDSPPTDTQYF. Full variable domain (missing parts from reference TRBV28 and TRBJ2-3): DVKVTQSSRYLVKRTGEKVFLECVQDMDHENMFWYRQDPGLGLRLIYFSYDVKMKEKGDIPEGYSVSREKKERFSLILESASTNQTSMYLCASSSLDSPPTDTQYFGPGTRLTVL.

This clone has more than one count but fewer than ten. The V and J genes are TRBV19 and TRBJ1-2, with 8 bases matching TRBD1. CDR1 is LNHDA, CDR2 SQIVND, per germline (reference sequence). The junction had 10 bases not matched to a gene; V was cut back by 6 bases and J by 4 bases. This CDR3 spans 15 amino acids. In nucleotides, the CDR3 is TGTGCCAGTAGATCTCCGTGGGACAGGTTCTATGGCTACACCTTC. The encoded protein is CASRSPWDRFYGYTF.

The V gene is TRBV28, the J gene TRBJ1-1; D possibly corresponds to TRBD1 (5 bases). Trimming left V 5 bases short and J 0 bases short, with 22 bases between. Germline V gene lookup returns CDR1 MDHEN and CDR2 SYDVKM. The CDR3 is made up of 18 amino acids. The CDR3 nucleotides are TGTGCCAGCAGTCTTACAGGATTAGGAGTGAACATGAACACTGAAGCTTTCTTT. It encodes CASSLTGLGVNMNTEAFF. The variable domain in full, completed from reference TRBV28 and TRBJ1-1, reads DVKVTQSSRYLVKRTGEKVFLECVQDMDHENMFWYRQDPGLGLRLIYFSYDVKMKEKGDIPEGYSVSREKKERFSLILESASTNQTSMYLCASSLTGLGVNMNTEAFFGQGTRLTVV.

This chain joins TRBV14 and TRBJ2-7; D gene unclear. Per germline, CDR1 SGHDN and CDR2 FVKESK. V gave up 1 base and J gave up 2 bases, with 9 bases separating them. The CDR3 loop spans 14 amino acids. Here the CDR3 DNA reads TGTGCCAGCAGCCAAGTTCTGGGAACCTACGAGCAGTACTTC. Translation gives CASSQVLGTYEQYF.

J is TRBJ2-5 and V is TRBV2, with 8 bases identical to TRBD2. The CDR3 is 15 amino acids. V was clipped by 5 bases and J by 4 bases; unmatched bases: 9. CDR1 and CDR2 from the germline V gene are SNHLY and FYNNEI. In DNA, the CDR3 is TGTGCCAGCAGTAACAGCGGGAGTTTCGGAGAGACCCAGTACTTC. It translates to CASSNSGSFGETQYF.

In DNA form, the CDR3 reads TGTGCCAGCAGTACGGGGGCCGGGTACGAGCAGTACTTC. This gives the protein CASSTGAGYEQYF. The chain recombines TRBV6-5 with TRBJ2-7, with D perhaps given as TRBD1 or TRBD2 (6 bases each). Trimming left V 5 bases short and J 4 bases short, with 12 bases between. This CDR3 region has 13 residues. Germline lookup yields CDR1 MNHEY and CDR2 SVGAGI.

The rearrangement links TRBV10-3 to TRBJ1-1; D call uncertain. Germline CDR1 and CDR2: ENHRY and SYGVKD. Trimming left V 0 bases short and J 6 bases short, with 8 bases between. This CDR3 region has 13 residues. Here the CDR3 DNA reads TGTGCCATCAGTGAGTCGGAACAGCCTGAAGCTTTCTTT. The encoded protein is CAISESEQPEAFF.

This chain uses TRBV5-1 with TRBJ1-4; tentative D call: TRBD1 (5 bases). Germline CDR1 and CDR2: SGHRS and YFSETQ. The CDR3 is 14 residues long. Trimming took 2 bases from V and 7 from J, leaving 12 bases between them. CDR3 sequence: CASSLGTAGEKLFF. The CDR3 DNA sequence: TGCGCCAGCAGCTTAGGGACGGCAGGTGAAAAACTGTTTTTT.

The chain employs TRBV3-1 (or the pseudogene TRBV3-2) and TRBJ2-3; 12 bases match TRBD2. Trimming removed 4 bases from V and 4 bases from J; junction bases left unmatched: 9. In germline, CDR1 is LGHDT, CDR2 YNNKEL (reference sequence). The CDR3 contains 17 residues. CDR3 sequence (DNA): TGTGCCAGCAGCCCCCGCCTACTAGCGGGAGGACCAGATACGCAGTATTTT. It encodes CASSPRLLAGGPDTQYF.

The CDR3 region has the DNA TGCGCCAGCAGTGACCAGGGAAACAGCTATGGCTACACCTTC. This gives the protein CASSDQGNSYGYTF. This rearrangement joins TRBV5-1 to TRBJ1-2, with D maybe TRBD1 (5 bases). This CDR3 spans 14 amino acids. With 5 bases removed from V and 4 bases from J, the gap between germline ends came to 15 bases. Looked up from germline, CDR1 is SGHRS and CDR2 is YFSETQ.

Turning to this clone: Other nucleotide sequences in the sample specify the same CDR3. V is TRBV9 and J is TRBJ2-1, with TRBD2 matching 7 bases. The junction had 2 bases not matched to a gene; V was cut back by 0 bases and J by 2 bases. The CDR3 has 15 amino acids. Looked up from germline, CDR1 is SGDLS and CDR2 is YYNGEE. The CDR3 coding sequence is TGTGCCAGCAGCGTAGCGGGAGGTACCTACAATGAGCAGTTCTTC. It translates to CASSVAGGTYNEQFF.

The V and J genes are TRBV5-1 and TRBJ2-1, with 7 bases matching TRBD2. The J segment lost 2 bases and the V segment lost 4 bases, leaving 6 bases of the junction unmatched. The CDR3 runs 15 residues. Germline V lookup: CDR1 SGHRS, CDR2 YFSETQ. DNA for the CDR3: TGCGCCAGCAGCCCCGGGCTAGCGGCCTACAATGAGCAGTTCTTC. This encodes CASSPGLAAYNEQFF. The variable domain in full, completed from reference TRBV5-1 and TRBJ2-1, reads KAGVTQTPRYLIKTRGQQVTLSCSPISGHRSVSWYQQTPGQGLQFLFEYFSETQRNKGNFPGRFSGRQFSNSRSEMNVSTLELGDSALYLCASSPGLAAYNEQFFGPGTRLTVL.

The CDR3 protein is CASSTGTGFSYEQYF. The CDR3 DNA sequence: TGTGCCAGCAGCACGGGCACAGGGTTTTCCTACGAGCAGTACTTC. The rearrangement joins TRBV5-8 to TRBJ2-7; a weak D match, TRBD1 (6 bases). Germline values: CDR1 SGHTS, CDR2 YDEGEE. Trimming removed 4 bases at V and 1 base at J, with 15 bases between. This CDR3 has 15 amino acids.

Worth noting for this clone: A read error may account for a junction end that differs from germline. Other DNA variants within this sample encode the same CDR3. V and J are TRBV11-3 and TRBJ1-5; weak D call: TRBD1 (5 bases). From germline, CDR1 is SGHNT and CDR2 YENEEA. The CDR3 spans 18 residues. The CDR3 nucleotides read TGCGCCAGCAGCTTAGATAGAAGCTATGGGGGTCGGTATCAGCCCCAGCATTTT. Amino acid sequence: CASSLDRSYGGRYQPQHF.

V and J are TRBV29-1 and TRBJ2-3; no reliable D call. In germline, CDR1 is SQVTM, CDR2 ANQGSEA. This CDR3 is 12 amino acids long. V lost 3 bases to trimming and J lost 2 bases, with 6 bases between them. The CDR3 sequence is CSVEGFTDTQYF. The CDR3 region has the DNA TGCAGCGTTGAGGGTTTCACAGATACGCAGTATTTT.

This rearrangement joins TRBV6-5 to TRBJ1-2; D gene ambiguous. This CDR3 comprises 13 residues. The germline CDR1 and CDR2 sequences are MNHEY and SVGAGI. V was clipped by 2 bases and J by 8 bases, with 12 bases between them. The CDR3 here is CASSYEVYAGYTF. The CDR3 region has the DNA TGTGCCAGCAGTTACGAGGTCTACGCGGGCTACACCTTC.